This record concerns one T cell receptor beta chain sequence. The antigen is unknown. PCR involved 60 Vbeta and 13 Jbeta primers. TCRdb keeps only in-frame clones here, not all; method: immunoSEQ multiplex PCR. The table includes fewer than 250,000 clones, roughly 80% detected once. The sample originates from a study of cytomegalovirus exposure and HLA in healthy donors. Study outcomes and limitations: Reportedly, cytomegalovirus status was diagnosed with high sensitivity and specificity. Evidence from a later analysis indicated that most CMV-associated TCR beta chains looked HLA-restricted.

The clonotype was recovered from a man under 40 in good health and CMV-seronegative. What was sequenced was PBMCs.

The CDR3 loop is CSGGTGGGYTF. CDR3 sequence (DNA): TGCAGCGGGGGGACAGGCGGTGGCTACACCTTC. V and J are TRBV29-1 and TRBJ1-2; TRBD1 matches 8 bases. Per germline, CDR1 SQVTM and CDR2 ANQGSEA. V lost 7 bases to trimming and J lost 7 bases; unmatched junction nucleotides: 5. The CDR3 runs to 11 residues.